The next 5 T cell receptor beta chains were all read from a single sample in a study of patients with pleural tuberculosis (dated by TCRdb to the mid-2010s). This sample was sequenced with an Illumina Genome Analyzer IIx. TCRdb reprocessing: public reads trimmed at Q25 with fastp, clones called with MiXCR, in-frame beta chains kept. Identical CDR3 protein sequences are pooled into one entry, listed with their most common genes and DNA. The sample records under 55,000 distinct CDR3 sequences, less than 8% of which are singletons. The ten largest clones capture around 15% of the sample. The receptors originated from a human donor with pleural tuberculosis.

This clonotype was seen many times. The chain is built from TRBV27 and TRBJ2-3, with D tentatively TRBD2 (6 bases). Germline CDR1 and CDR2: MNHEY and SMNVEV (reference sequence). The CDR3 extends over 15 amino acids. Trimming stripped 5 bases from V and 5 bases from J, with 17 bases between. The CDR3 loop is CASSKNSGLIDTQYF. CDR3 DNA: TGTGCCAGCAGTAAGAATAGCGGATTGATAGATACGCAGTATTTT.

This clonotype was found a few times. The CDR3 nucleotides are TGTGCCAGCAGCTTAGCTGGGCCCAACGAGCAGTACGTC. It yields the protein CASSLAGPNEQYV. This sequence joins TRBV7-8 and TRBJ2-7; D is unclear. Germline CDR1 SGHVS, CDR2 FQNEAQ. The CDR3 is 13 residues long. Trimming shortened V by 0 bases and J by 5 bases, and 8 bases separated the two germline ends.

V gene TRBV11-2 combines with J gene TRBJ2-1; 11 bases map to TRBD2. The CDR3 is made up of 15 amino acids. With 6 bases clipped from V and 5 bases from J, the junction kept 6 bases outside the gene matches. Germline values: CDR1 SGHAT, CDR2 FQNNGV. CDR3 amino acids: CASRVTSGRNNEQFF. In nucleotides, the CDR3 is TGTGCCAGCAGAGTTACTAGCGGGAGAAACAATGAGCAGTTCTTC.

This clonotype was recorded many times. This chain connects TRBV28 to TRBJ1-3; D ambiguous. The CDR3 totals 15 residues. Germline values: CDR1 MDHEN, CDR2 SYDVKM. V shed 3 bases and J shed 0 bases, with 9 bases lying between them. The CDR3 sequence: CASSFPGNSGNTIYF. The CDR3 DNA follows: TGTGCCAGCAGTTTTCCGGGGAACTCTGGAAACACCATATATTTT.

This clonotype has more than one count but fewer than ten. The chain couples TRBV5-4 to TRBJ2-1; no clear D gene. Germline loops: CDR1 SGHNT, CDR2 YYREEE (reference sequence). This CDR3 is 15 amino acids long. Trimming took off 3 bases at V and 1 base at J, with 11 bases between the two ends. CDR3 region: CASSSPGYSYNEQFF. The CDR3, as DNA: TGTGCCAGCAGCTCGCCGGGTTATTCCTACAATGAGCAGTTCTTC.